The 27 T cell receptor beta chains listed next were all sequenced from one sample in a study of control samples from healthy donors and cancer patients. The protocol was immunoSEQ multiplex PCR, while the TCRdb copy is restricted to in-frame clones and leaves out a portion. The table shows 50,000 or so clones, with roughly 92% occurring only once. Sequencing used PBMCs. The receptor set was obtained from a woman aged 45-60 years with head and neck cancer.

The V gene is TRBV9, the J gene TRBJ2-5; TRBD1 matches 8 bases. Losses at the gene ends were 3 bases for V and 10 bases for J; bases not matched to a gene: 17. This CDR3 comprises 16 residues. Germline CDR1 SGDLS, CDR2 YYNGEE. The CDR3 region has the DNA TGTGCCAGCAGCGACGGACAGGGAGACCTCCCAAGAGACCAGTACTTC. Its protein product is CASSDGQGDLPRDQYF.

The chain employs TRBV27 and TRBJ2-1; 7 nucleotides line up with TRBD1. CDR1 and CDR2 (germline): MNHEY, SMNVEV (reference sequence). The V gene end was trimmed by 5 bases and the J gene end by 2 bases; junction bases not matched to a gene: 3. The CDR3 is 14 amino acids. The CDR3 spells CASSADRAYNEQFF. CDR3 coding DNA: TGTGCCAGCAGTGCCGACAGGGCCTACAATGAGCAGTTCTTC.

This chain links TRBV28 with TRBJ2-7; 8 bases line up with TRBD1. CDR3 size: 15 residues. Per the germline V gene, CDR1 is MDHEN and CDR2 is SYDVKM. V lost 5 bases to trimming and J lost 2 bases; unmatched junction nucleotides: 8. The CDR3 region is CASSPRTGITYEQYF. The CDR3, as DNA: TGTGCCAGCAGTCCTCGGACAGGGATTACCTACGAGCAGTACTTC.

The chain is built from TRBV30 and TRBJ2-5; D not certain. V lost 4 bases to trimming and J lost 1 base, with 7 bases between them. This CDR3 is built from 12 residues. Germline lookup yields CDR1 GTSNPN and CDR2 SVGIG (reference sequence). CDR3 residues: CAWNVPQETQYF. CDR3 DNA sequence: TGTGCCTGGAACGTTCCCCAAGAGACCCAGTACTTC.

The chain combines TRBV27 with TRBJ1-2; a possible D gene is TRBD1 (5 bases). CDR3 length: 13 amino acids. V lost 3 bases and J lost 2, with 7 bases in between. The germline CDR1 and CDR2 sequences are MNHEY and SMNVEV (reference sequence). CDR3 in DNA: TGTGCCAGCAGTTTGGGGCAGAACTATGGCTACACCTTC. It is translated as CASSLGQNYGYTF.

The rearrangement links TRBV5-7 to TRBJ2-5; the D call may be TRBD1 or TRBD2 (6 bases each). TRBV5-7 is placed among ORFs of uncertain function. The CDR3 contains 16 residues. V was shortened by 1 base and J by 2 bases, with 15 bases between the two germline ends. CDR3 bases: TGTGCCAGCAGCTTGTACCGGGGGCAGGGGCAAGAGACCCAGTACTTC. Translating gives CASSLYRGQGQETQYF.

This chain uses TRBV7-9 with TRBJ2-3; D is undetermined. V lost 5 bases and J lost 2, with 11 bases in between. There are 14 residues in the CDR3. The V gene's germline CDR1 is SEHNR and CDR2 FQNEAQ (reference sequence). In DNA form, the CDR3 reads TGTGCCAGCAGCGTGGGGTGGGACACAGATACGCAGTATTTT. It is translated as CASSVGWDTDTQYF.

This clone was counted only a few times. V and J are TRBV19 and TRBJ2-4, with TRBD1 matching 7 bases. CDR3 length: 15 amino acids. With 6 bases clipped from V and 0 bases from J, the junction kept 5 bases outside the gene matches. CDR1 is LNHDA, CDR2 SQIVND, per germline (reference sequence). The CDR3 DNA follows: TGTGCCAGTAGCACAGGGGAACTAGCCAAAAACATTCAGTACTTC. This encodes CASSTGELAKNIQYF.

The V call is TRBV30, the J call TRBJ2-7; 8 bases line up with TRBD1. The V segment lost 8 bases and the J segment 2 bases; nucleotides outside the gene matches: 5. Germline V gene sequence: CDR1 GTSNPN, CDR2 SVGIG (reference sequence). The CDR3 sequence is 12 residues long. The CDR3 nucleotides are TGTGCCGTACAGGGGGGACCCTACGAGCAGTACTTC. This encodes CAVQGGPYEQYF.

This chain links TRBV28 with TRBJ2-3; 7 nucleotides agree with TRBD2. Germline CDR1 reads MDHEN; CDR2 reads SYDVKM. Trimming took 3 bases from V and 6 from J; bases not matched to a gene: 9. The CDR3 totals 15 residues. CDR3 in amino acids: CASSLGTAGEDTQYF. The CDR3 DNA sequence: TGTGCCAGCAGTTTGGGGACCGCGGGAGAGGATACGCAGTATTTT.

In nucleotides, the CDR3 is TGTGCCAGCTCCCTCAGTGGGACAAGGACTGGAAACACCATATATTTT. It yields the protein CASSLSGTRTGNTIYF. This rearrangement joins TRBV18 to TRBJ1-3; D might be TRBD1 (6 bases). Germline V gives CDR1 KGHSH, CDR2 LQKENI. V gave up 6 bases and J gave up 2 bases, with 17 bases separating them. This CDR3 spans 16 amino acids.

The chain couples TRBV2 to TRBJ2-5; tentative D call: TRBD1 (6 bases). This CDR3 has 14 residues. Germline CDR1 is SNHLY and CDR2 is FYNNEI. The V end lost 4 bases, the J end lost 1 base, and 10 bases lay between the germline ends. The CDR3 sequence: CASSGRGGQETQYF. In nucleotides, the CDR3 is TGTGCCAGCAGTGGCAGGGGTGGCCAAGAGACCCAGTACTTC.

V usage is TRBV28 and J usage is TRBJ2-1; D might be TRBD2 (6 bases). Germline V gives CDR1 MDHEN, CDR2 SYDVKM. This CDR3 region has 15 residues. V was pared by 3 bases and J by 1 base, with 10 bases between. This chain's CDR3 is CASSFAGPSYNEQFF. CDR3 DNA: TGTGCCAGCAGTTTTGCGGGACCATCCTACAATGAGCAGTTCTTC.

The V gene is TRBV10-3, the J gene TRBJ2-5; D not resolved. The V gene's germline CDR1 is ENHRY and CDR2 SYGVKD. CDR3 length equals 14 residues. The V gene lost 6 bases and the J gene lost 4 bases, with 15 bases spanning the gap. CDR3 nucleotide sequence: TGTGCCATCAGCTCTAGTAATGAAGGAGAGACCCAGTACTTC. Translation: CAISSSNEGETQYF.

This sequence joins TRBV13 and TRBJ1-1, with D unclear. The CDR3 is made up of 16 amino acids. V was trimmed by 0 bases and J by 1 base, leaving 12 bases between them. Germline lookup yields CDR1 PRHDT and CDR2 FYEKMQ (reference sequence). Here the CDR3 reads CASSLGTRQENTEAFF. CDR3 DNA sequence: TGTGCCAGCAGCTTAGGTACTCGGCAAGAGAACACTGAAGCTTTCTTT.

The genes are TRBV30 and TRBJ2-5, with TRBD2 matching over 13 bases. The germline V gene has CDR1 GTSNPN and CDR2 SVGIG (reference sequence). CDR3 length: 15 amino acids. Trimming took 2 bases from V and 5 from J; bases not matched to a gene: 5. Here the CDR3 reads CAWSTLAGGTETQYF. CDR3 nucleotide sequence: TGTGCCTGGAGTACACTAGCGGGGGGGACGGAGACCCAGTACTTC.

The V call is TRBV2, the J call TRBJ1-1; no clear D gene. The CDR3 is 15 amino acids. The germline CDR1 and CDR2 sequences are SNHLY and FYNNEI. V was cut by 6 bases and J by 0 bases, with 14 bases left in between. DNA for the CDR3: TGTGCCAGCAGATCATCAACAAGCATGAACACTGAAGCTTTCTTT. It specifies CASRSSTSMNTEAFF.

The genes are TRBV7-3 and TRBJ1-1, with D perhaps matching TRBD1 (5 bases). The germline V gene has CDR1 SGHTA and CDR2 FQGTGA. V was pared by 1 base and J by 0 bases, with 6 bases between. This CDR3 has 14 residues. For the CDR3, the DNA is TGTGCCAGCAGCTTAATAGGGGTGAACACTGAAGCTTTCTTT. As protein: CASSLIGVNTEAFF.

V and J are TRBV19 and TRBJ1-5; D is possibly TRBD1 (6 bases). Trimming removed 9 bases from V and 0 bases from J, with 21 bases in between. Germline V gene sequence: CDR1 LNHDA, CDR2 SQIVND (reference sequence). The CDR3 is 17 amino acids. The CDR3 DNA is TGTGCCAGCGCTACCCGCAGACAGGTCGGTAGCAATCAGCCCCAGCATTTT. The encoded protein is CASATRRQVGSNQPQHF.

The genes are TRBV15 and TRBJ2-3, with D perhaps matching TRBD1 (5 bases). Trimming cost V 3 bases and J 0 bases, with 22 bases left between them. The CDR3 extends over 19 amino acids. CDR1 is LNHNV, CDR2 YYDKDF, per germline (reference sequence). The CDR3 DNA reads TGTGCCACCAGCAGCGGTAGCCAGAGGACACATCCTAGCACAGATACGCAGTATTTT. This sequence encodes CATSSGSQRTHPSTDTQYF.

The chain joins TRBV2 to TRBJ2-7; D possibly corresponds to TRBD1 (6 bases). This CDR3 has 14 residues. Germline V gives CDR1 SNHLY, CDR2 FYNNEI. The germline V and J ends were trimmed by 6 bases and 5 bases, with 17 bases remaining between them. CDR3 nucleotides: TGTGCCAGCAGGGAAACTACAGGGAAGAACGAGCAGTACTTC. Translation: CASRETTGKNEQYF.

The chain's CDR3 is CASSLYGGDETQYF. DNA for the CDR3: TGTGCCAGCAGTCTTTACGGGGGAGATGAGACCCAGTACTTC. The chain links TRBV27 to TRBJ2-5; D possibly corresponds to TRBD2 (6 bases). Trimming removed 5 bases at V and 5 bases at J, with 15 bases between. CDR3 length equals 14 residues. The germline V gene has CDR1 MNHEY and CDR2 SMNVEV (reference sequence).

The chain uses TRBV2 and TRBJ2-3; either TRBD1 or TRBD2 may fit D (5 bases each). The CDR3 runs to 13 residues. Trimming removed 8 bases at V and 1 base at J, with 10 bases between. The germline gives CDR1 SNHLY, CDR2 FYNNEI. For the CDR3, the DNA is TGTGCCAGCGCCCGGGACCGCACAGATACGCAGTATTTT. It encodes CASARDRTDTQYF.

This clone showed up just once. V and J are TRBV7-8 and TRBJ1-5; 7 bases fit TRBD1. V lost 5 bases and J lost 3; bases outside the gene matches: 10. The CDR3 has 16 amino acids. Germline V gives CDR1 SGHVS, CDR2 FQNEAQ. CDR3 nucleotide sequence: TGTGCCAGCAGCCTTAGGGACAGACCATACAATCAGCCCCAGCATTTT. Amino acid sequence: CASSLRDRPYNQPQHF.

CDR3 sequence reads: CASSYRQGAWTEAFF. CDR3 nucleotide sequence: TGCGCCAGCAGCTACCGACAGGGGGCCTGGACTGAAGCTTTCTTT. The chain is built from TRBV5-1 and TRBJ1-1; 10 nucleotides match TRBD1. This CDR3 has 15 residues. The germline gives CDR1 SGHRS, CDR2 YFSETQ. With 3 bases clipped from V and 5 bases from J, the junction kept 7 bases outside the gene matches. The whole variable domain, filled in from reference TRBV5-1 and TRBJ1-1, reads KAGVTQTPRYLIKTRGQQVTLSCSPISGHRSVSWYQQTPGQGLQFLFEYFSETQRNKGNFPGRFSGRQFSNSRSEMNVSTLELGDSALYLCASSYRQGAWTEAFFGQGTRLTVV.

This chain joins TRBV7-9 and TRBJ2-1; 7 nucleotides line up with TRBD1. Unmatched junction bases numbered 6, after V lost 6 bases and J lost 1 base. From germline, CDR1 is SEHNR and CDR2 FQNEAQ (reference sequence). The CDR3 length is 15 residues. CDR3 protein: CASRPTGESYNEQFF. The DNA for the CDR3 is TGTGCCAGCAGACCTACAGGGGAATCCTACAATGAGCAGTTCTTC. Full variable domain (outside the CDR3, taken from reference TRBV7-9 and TRBJ2-1): DTGVSQNPRHKITKRGQNVTFRCDPISEHNRLYWYRQTLGQGPEFLTYFQNEAQLEKSRLLSDRFSAERPKGSFSTLEIQRTEQGDSAMYLCASRPTGESYNEQFFGPGTRLTVL.

This chain uses TRBV6-5 with TRBJ2-2; D unresolved. Germline V CDR1 and CDR2: MNHEY, SVGAGI. The germline V and J ends were trimmed by 2 bases and 4 bases, with 5 bases remaining between them. The CDR3 is 13 residues long. The CDR3 loop is CASSYTTTGELFF. The DNA for the CDR3 is TGTGCCAGCAGTTACACTACCACCGGGGAGCTGTTTTTT.